The entry that follows covers one TCR beta chain sequence. Its antigen is still unknown. These data originate in a study of shared clonotypes between healthy human individuals. Study results and limitations: Sequencing of the sorted subsets was shown by rarefaction to be incomplete despite large depth. The represented genetic and exposure-history diversity was limited by the small number of donors. Clonotype sharing levels among donors were expected to vary with sequencing depth.

The CDR3 runs 17 residues. CDR1 is SGHDN, CDR2 FVKESK, per germline. V lost 3 bases to trimming and J lost 3 bases; unmatched junction nucleotides: 9. The naive CD8 population came from CD45RO-negative cells selected for CCR7, without terminally differentiated effector memory CD45RA+ cells. Measured with immunoSEQ multiplex PCR; TCRdb has only the in-frame clones, and not every one. There are roughly 590,000 clones in the sample; 95% to 96% occur only once, and less than 0.13% lies in the top ten. This TCR was recovered from a woman aged 30 to 39 in good health. This chain connects TRBV14 to TRBJ2-3, with 10 bases that match TRBD1. Material for sequencing was naive CD8+ T cells sorted from blood. CDR3 nucleotide sequence: TGTGCCAGCAGCCATTCGACGCCGGGACAGGGGACAGATACGCAGTATTTT. Translating it yields CASSHSTPGQGTDTQYF.